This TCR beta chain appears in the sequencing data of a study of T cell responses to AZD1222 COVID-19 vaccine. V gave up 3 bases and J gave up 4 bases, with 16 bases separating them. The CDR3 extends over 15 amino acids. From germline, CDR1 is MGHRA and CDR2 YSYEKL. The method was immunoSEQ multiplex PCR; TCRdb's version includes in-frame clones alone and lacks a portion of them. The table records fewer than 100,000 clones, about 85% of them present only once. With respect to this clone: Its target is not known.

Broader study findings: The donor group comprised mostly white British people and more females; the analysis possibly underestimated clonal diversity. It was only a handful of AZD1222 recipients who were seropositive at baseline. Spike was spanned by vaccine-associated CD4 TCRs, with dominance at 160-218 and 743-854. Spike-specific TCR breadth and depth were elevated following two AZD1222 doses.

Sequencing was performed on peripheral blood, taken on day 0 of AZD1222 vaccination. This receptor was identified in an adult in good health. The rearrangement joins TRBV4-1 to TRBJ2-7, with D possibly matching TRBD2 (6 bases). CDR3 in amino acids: CASSQWMGGTYEQYF. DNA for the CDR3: TGCGCCAGCAGCCAGTGGATGGGGGGTACGTACGAGCAGTACTTC.